This T cell receptor (beta chain) was sequenced for a study of T-cell memory formation after mild COVID-19. Study-wide results and caveats: CD4+ contracting clones were found mainly in CM and EM, and CD8+ ones in EMRA. Clones shrinking between day 15 and 85 showed a balanced CD4/CD8 split, and those that grew later tilted toward CD4+.

Each CDR3 protein gets one entry after TCRdb re-called the 5' RACE reads with MiXCR. This table has 280,000 or so distinct CDR3 sequences, roughly 18% appearing once. A note on this clonotype: Its antigen remains unknown.

This sequence was found in a man younger than 30 who had mild COVID-19 (a few samples of this study predate the infection). Cell type and time point are not known. Source material: PBMCs or a T cell subset sorted from them (not recorded which).

CDR3 bases: TGTGCCAGCAGTTACTCGGGGTCGGATGGCTACACCTTC. This sequence encodes CASSYSGSDGYTF. The J gene is TRBJ1-2, the V gene TRBV6-5; D is unresolved. V was pared by 0 bases and J by 6 bases, with 8 bases between. In germline, CDR1 is MNHEY, CDR2 SVGAGI. The CDR3 consists of 13 residues.